This TCR beta chain was retrieved from a study of T cells in Graves' hyperthyroidism and ophthalmopathy. Overall study: Upon initial diagnosis and before any treatment, peripheral blood was collected. Overall study results and limits: Most clonotypes expanded in thyroid above 0.001 were likewise present in blood.

Germline V lookup: CDR1 SQVTM, CDR2 ANQGSEA. This CDR3 spans 15 amino acids. V dropped 2 bases and J dropped 7; count of bases not matched to a gene: 9. Uncontrolled infections, other autoimmune diseases, pregnancy or lactation led to exclusion of patients. As for this clonotype: Its antigen is unknown.

Amplified TCR beta CDR3 regions came from RNA transcripts. HTBI primers were used for first-round RT-PCR of the TCR CDR3. Each CDR3 protein is one row after TCRdb ran MiXCR on the multiplex PCR reads. The sample lists approximately 610,000 distinct CDR3 sequences, 14% to 15% occurring once. V gene TRBV29-1 combines with J gene TRBJ1-2; TRBD1 matches at 11 bases. Sequenced material: blood. The TCR sequence derives from a middle-aged woman with Graves' ophthalmopathy. For the CDR3, the DNA is TGCAGCGTTGAAAGAGGACAGGGGGCCGAGGGTGGCTACACCTTC. Protein sequence: CSVERGQGAEGGYTF.